A single sample is the source of the 13 T cell receptor beta chains below, sequenced in a study of blood T cell repertoires in COVID-19. The assay was immunoSEQ multiplex PCR, and TCRdb's table has in-frame clones only and misses some. Here the sample spans some 200,000 clones, 70% to 90% being singletons. Sequencing was carried out using peripheral blood. Receptors originate from a man aged 45-60 years with acute or convalescent COVID-19.

The chain carries TRBV15 and TRBJ1-2; 7 bases fit TRBD1. Germline CDR1 reads LNHNV; CDR2 reads YYDKDF (reference sequence). CDR3 length equals 13 residues. V was pared by 3 bases and J by 4 bases, with 2 bases of the junction left unmatched. This CDR3 reads CATSSWDSYGYTF. The CDR3 region has the DNA TGTGCCACCAGCAGTTGGGACAGCTATGGCTACACCTTC.

The genes are TRBV29-1 and TRBJ2-7; the match to TRBD1 covers 8 bases. CDR1 and CDR2 from the germline V gene are SQVTM and ANQGSEA. The CDR3 loop spans 14 amino acids. With 6 bases clipped from V and 1 base from J, the junction kept 8 bases outside the gene matches. For the CDR3, the DNA is TGCAGCGTCAGGGACAGGATCTCATCCTACGAGCAGTACTTC. Translation gives CSVRDRISSYEQYF.

The V call is TRBV7-2, the J call TRBJ2-7; TRBD1 aligns across 9 bases. Germline trimming cut 3 bases from V and 6 bases from J; bases unmatched to any gene: 9. Germline V gene sequence: CDR1 SGHTA, CDR2 FQGNSA. CDR3 length: 15 amino acids. In DNA, the CDR3 is TGTGCCAGCAGCTTGGGGACAGGGTCCCCCCTCGAGCAGTACTTC. Its translation: CASSLGTGSPLEQYF.

V gene TRBV5-3 combines with J gene TRBJ2-7, with no clear D. TRBV5-3 is classed as an ORF, of uncertain function. Between the trimmed V and J ends, which lost 0 bases and 0 bases, there was a span of 13 bases. The CDR3 has 16 amino acids. CDR3 residues: CARSLVGGQPSYEQYF. For the CDR3, the DNA is TGTGCCAGAAGCTTGGTGGGTGGGCAGCCCTCCTACGAGCAGTACTTC.

J is TRBJ1-1 and V is TRBV18; unclear D gene. The germline V gene encodes CDR1 KGHSH and CDR2 LQKENI. V was cut by 2 bases and J by 6 bases, with 10 bases left in between. The CDR3 covers 13 residues. The CDR3 region is CASSPEPRAEAFF. The CDR3 DNA sequence: TGTGCCAGCTCACCAGAACCCCGCGCTGAAGCTTTCTTT.

This clone was counted a single time. V and J are TRBV27 and TRBJ1-2; weak D call: TRBD1 (6 bases). V lost 2 bases and J lost 2, with 12 bases in between. Germline values: CDR1 MNHEY, CDR2 SMNVEV (reference sequence). This CDR3 has 15 amino acids. CDR3: CASSLDRQHNYGYTF. The CDR3 bases are TGTGCCAGCAGTTTAGACAGGCAGCACAACTATGGCTACACCTTC.

This clone was seen only a few times. The chain carries TRBV5-6 and TRBJ2-7, with 7 bases lining up with TRBD1. Trimming cost V 6 bases and J 2 bases; bases outside gene matches: 5. This CDR3 region has 13 residues. Germline loops: CDR1 SGHDT, CDR2 YYEEEE. This CDR3 is CASTLGQTYEQYF. The CDR3 nucleotides are TGTGCCAGCACCCTGGGACAGACCTACGAGCAGTACTTC.

The rearrangement joins TRBV7-9 to TRBJ1-3; D call uncertain. The V end was cut by 5 bases, the J end by 0 bases, with 14 bases between. Germline V CDR1 and CDR2: SEHNR, FQNEAQ (reference sequence). This CDR3 comprises 16 residues. CDR3 in amino acids: CASSPWGGSSGNTIYF. CDR3 DNA sequence: TGTGCCAGCAGCCCCTGGGGAGGGAGCTCTGGAAACACCATATATTTT. Filled out from reference TRBV7-9 and TRBJ1-3, the complete variable domain reads DTGVSQNPRHKITKRGQNVTFRCDPISEHNRLYWYRQTLGQGPEFLTYFQNEAQLEKSRLLSDRFSAERPKGSFSTLEIQRTEQGDSAMYLCASSPWGGSSGNTIYFGEGSWLTVV.

The CDR3 DNA reads as TGCGCCAGCAGCAACCCGCTGGGGACAGGGGGCGGGTATGAGCAGTTCTTC. Encoded protein: CASSNPLGTGGGYEQFF. The J gene is TRBJ2-1, the V gene TRBV4-1; 12 bases are a match to TRBD1. With V trimmed by 5 bases and J by 8 bases, 13 bases remained unmatched. CDR1 is MGHRA and CDR2 is YSYEKL in the germline V gene. The CDR3 is 17 residues long.

The rearrangement links TRBV19 to TRBJ1-2, with D possibly TRBD1 on 6 matching bases. Germline assignment: CDR1 LNHDA and CDR2 SQIVND (reference sequence). CDR3 length equals 12 residues. The V gene lost 4 bases and the J gene lost 8 bases, with 11 bases spanning the gap. In DNA form, the CDR3 reads TGTGCCAGTAGTAAACAGGGTGAAGGCTACACCTTC. It translates to CASSKQGEGYTF.

The CDR3 here is CASTVSQGGNEKLFF. CDR3 nucleotide sequence: TGTGCCAGCACCGTGTCACAGGGAGGGAATGAAAAACTGTTTTTT. The J gene is TRBJ1-4, the V gene TRBV28; possible D gene TRBD1, 6 bases. This CDR3 contains 15 residues. Germline values: CDR1 MDHEN, CDR2 SYDVKM. The ends were cut back, 7 bases at V and 5 bases at J, with 17 bases in the middle.

The gene calls are TRBV27 and TRBJ2-5; 8 nucleotides match TRBD2. Germline trimming cut 4 bases from V and 1 base from J; bases unmatched to any gene: 5. The CDR3 is 15 residues long. Germline V gene lookup returns CDR1 MNHEY and CDR2 SMNVEV (reference sequence). CDR3 protein: CASSSPRGGQETQYF. CDR3 nucleotide sequence: TGTGCCAGCAGTTCCCCCCGGGGGGGCCAAGAGACCCAGTACTTC.

V gene TRBV25-1 combines with J gene TRBJ2-7; a possible D gene is TRBD2 (7 bases). Trimming left V 7 bases short and J 2 bases short, with 12 bases between. CDR3 length equals 13 residues. Germline lookup yields CDR1 MGHDK and CDR2 SYGVNS. This CDR3 reads CASKGGGTYEQYF. The CDR3 DNA follows: TGTGCCAGCAAGGGGGGGGGAACCTACGAGCAGTACTTC.